Listed below are T cell receptor beta chains from one sample, sequenced in a study of shared clonotypes between healthy human individuals. Some clones are missing from TCRdb's copy, which holds only in-frame ones; the method was immunoSEQ multiplex PCR. The data show about 2.4 million clones, more than 85% seen once. Sequencing input: naive CD4+ T cells from PBMCs. These receptors were taken from a man aged 18 to 30 in good health. Some clones in this sample may be carry-over from other donors' samples. CDR3s include the opening cysteine and the closing phenylalanine or tryptophan.

TRBJ2-2,TRBV19,16,CASRPGLAAPAGELFF
TRBJ1-2,TRBV6-5,16,CASSYSRAGVLYGYTF
TRBJ2-5,TRBV7-3,15,CASSSLAIHQETQYF
TRBJ2-1,TRBV4-3,13,CASGRGGLNEQFF
TRBJ1-1,TRBV6-6,15,CASSYSGQGSTEAFF
TRBJ2-1,TRBV19,14,CASLGGLAVNEQFF
TRBJ1-1,TRBV7-2,15,CASSWDRGPNTEAFF
TRBJ1-2,TRBV28,16,CASSPPPGQGNYGYTF
TRBJ2-5,TRBV29-1,12,CSVELVGETQYF
TRBJ2-3,TRBV5-6,14,CASMLAGPTDTQYF
TRBJ2-3,TRBV18,14,CASSPVGGPDTQYF
TRBJ2-7,TRBV5-1,15,CASSPRDARQTEQYF
TRBJ2-2,TRBV2,14,CASMLQGAPGELFF
TRBJ2-3,TRBV4-3,13,CASSTLATDTQYF
TRBJ2-7,TRBV6-6,14,CASSPTGLAGEQYF
TRBJ1-3,TRBV10-1,17,CASSEPDRTNSINTIYF
TRBJ1-1,TRBV27,17,CASSFRDSRRGNTEAFF
TRBJ2-7,TRBV7-2,15,CASSLLRSSTYEQYF
TRBJ2-7,TRBV28,14,CASSLFSGLYEQYF
TRBJ2-1,TRBV11-2,17,CASSSFSGNRPYNEQFF
TRBJ1-2,TRBV7-8,15,CASSFKAGINYGYTF
TRBJ1-1,TRBV5-1,16,CASSLDVGAANTEAFF
TRBJ2-7,TRBV10-3,14,CAIRGQGRSYEQYF
TRBJ2-1,TRBV9,13,CASSPRLYNEQFF
TRBJ1-5,TRBV6-4,21,CASSDAERMQEVPDSNQPQHF
TRBJ2-3,TRBV5-1,15,CASSLEQGSTDTQYF
TRBJ2-1,TRBV14,13,CASSWSSYNEQFF
TRBJ1-3,TRBV7-2,14,CASRQGGPGNTIYF
TRBJ2-7,TRBV19,16,CASSINSGYSTYEQYF
TRBJ1-4,TRBV12-2,16,CASRLFSDRGHEKLFF
TRBJ2-5,TRBV9,20,CASSAENPRGLASTQETQYF
TRBJ2-1,TRBV7-8,15,CASSVRDSESNEQFF
TRBJ2-7,TRBV5-5,18,CASSLARLAGPKRYEQYF
TRBJ2-3,TRBV7-3,13,CASSPTGTDTQYF
TRBJ1-1,TRBV7-2,15,CASSLAGTVNTEAFF
TRBJ2-5,TRBV5-6,15,CASSLRAPHQETQYF
TRBJ2-6,TRBV7-9,18,CASSPFLREISGANVLTF
TRBJ2-1,TRBV15,15,CATSRGGEGENEQFF
NA,TRBV5-1,13,CASSLDRAYEQYF
TRBJ1-2,TRBV27,15,CASSLTLQGYYGYTF
TRBJ1-4,TRBV28,13,CASGPGGIGKLFF
TRBJ1-2,TRBV5-1,15,CASSLGTGGAYGYTF
TRBJ2-7,TRBV7-2,14,CASSLTAGEGEQYF
TRBJ2-4,TRBV6-5,16,CASSFTLRGAKNIQYF
TRBJ1-5,TRBV10-3,15,CAISERQSSNQPQHF
TRBJ1-1,TRBV5-1,16,CASSPIPGTGGLEAFF